Listed below are T cell receptor beta chains from one sample, sequenced in a study of cytomegalovirus exposure and HLA in healthy donors. Profiling relied on immunoSEQ multiplex PCR, and the TCRdb table lists in-frame clones only, not all of them. The sample lists approximately 200,000 clones; around 77% were seen once. The sample comprised PBMCs. The receptors stem from a man under 40 in good health and CMV-seronegative. The CDR3 runs from the conserved cysteine through the conserved F or W. The D gene is left open where the match is weak. Clone size is not always given. Where it is, it says once, few, many or a class for expanded clones.

TRBJ2-5 | . | . | TRBV6-1 | CAINLRETQYF | TGTGCAATCAACCTCAGGGAGACCCAGTACTTC
TRBJ1-4 | . | . | TRBV7-3 | CASSLQRVGHGEKLFF | TGTGCCAGCAGCCTCCAACGGGTGGGACACGGCGAAAAACTGTTTTTT
TRBJ1-1 | . | . | TRBV9 | CASSVQAPVPTLNTEAFF | TGTGCCAGCAGCGTCCAGGCCCCCGTCCCCACATTGAACACTGAAGCTTTCTTT
TRBJ1-2 | . | . | TRBV4-1 | CASSAPGVSYGYTF | TGCGCCAGCAGCGCACCCGGAGTGAGCTATGGCTACACCTTC
TRBJ1-5 | . | . | TRBV6-4 | CASKEGFLLTPNSNQPQHF | TGTGCCAGTAAGGAGGGGTTCCTTCTAACCCCAAATAGCAATCAGCCCCAGCATTTT
TRBJ2-7 | . | TRBD1 | TRBV11-2 | CASSLDLPRTGGYEQYF | TGTGCCAGCAGCTTAGATCTCCCCAGGACAGGGGGCTACGAGCAGTACTTC
TRBJ2-1 | once | . | TRBV5-4 | CASQTGGPETYNEQFF | TGTGCCAGCCAGACCGGAGGGCCTGAGACCTACAATGAGCAGTTCTTC
TRBJ2-1 | . | TRBD2 | TRBV5-3 | CARSLLPSGKGYEQFF | TGTGCCAGAAGCCTCCTGCCTAGCGGGAAAGGATATGAGCAGTTCTTC
TRBJ2-2 | . | TRBD1 | TRBV28 | CAGERDRAGTGELFF | TGTGCCGGGGAAAGGGACAGGGCCGGCACCGGGGAGCTGTTTTTT
TRBJ2-1 | few | . | TRBV5-1 | CASSLGELYNEQFF | TGCGCCAGCAGCTTGGGTGAACTATACAATGAGCAGTTCTTC
TRBJ1-5 | . | . | TRBV7-9 | CASSLWEGQPNNQPQHF | TGTGCCAGCAGCTTGTGGGAAGGACAGCCAAACAATCAGCCCCAGCATTTT
TRBJ2-7 | . | TRBD1 | TRBV6-5 | CASSYSQGVPYEQYF | TGTGCCAGCAGTTACTCCCAGGGGGTCCCCTACGAGCAGTACTTC
TRBJ2-4 | . | TRBD2 | TRBV19 | CASSIDQAGDGNIQYF | TGTGCCAGTAGTATAGATCAAGCGGGAGATGGGAACATTCAGTACTTC
TRBJ2-7 | once | TRBD2 | TRBV5-6 | CASSWGSGPSYEQYF | TGTGCCAGCAGCTGGGGTAGCGGGCCCTCCTACGAGCAGTACTTC
TRBJ2-2 | . | TRBD1 | TRBV9 | CASSNLGQRNTGELFF | TGTGCCAGCAGCAATCTGGGACAGAGAAACACCGGGGAGCTGTTTTTT
TRBJ1-1 | . | . | TRBV4-1 | CASSQITVMNTEAFF | TGCGCCAGCAGCCAAATTACGGTCATGAACACTGAAGCTTTCTTT
TRBJ2-6 | . | . | TRBV15 | CATSRDAQANSGANVLTF | TGTGCCACCAGCAGGGACGCACAGGCGAACTCTGGGGCCAACGTCCTGACTTTC
TRBJ2-1 | . | TRBD1 | TRBV5-8 | CASSLRDSYNEQFF | TGTGCCAGCAGCTTGAGGGACAGTTACAATGAGCAGTTCTTC
TRBJ1-1 | . | . | TRBV19 | CASSMGPSLGAFF | TGTGCCAGTAGTATGGGGCCCTCCCTGGGGGCTTTCTTT
TRBJ2-7 | . | . | TRBV27 | CASSPQGYEQYF | TGTGCCAGCAGTCCACAGGGCTACGAGCAGTACTTC
TRBJ2-7 | . | TRBD2 | TRBV9 | CASSRGLAGWEQYF | TGTGCCAGCAGCCGGGGACTAGCGGGATGGGAGCAGTACTTC
TRBJ1-2 | . | TRBD1 | TRBV30 | CAWSTDRGRTNYGYTF | TGTGCCTGGAGCACCGACAGGGGGAGGACTAACTATGGCTACACCTTC
TRBJ1-1 | once | . | TRBV12-5 | CASGLGGGEAFF | TGTGCTAGTGGTTTGGGAGGAGGAGAAGCTTTCTTT
TRBJ2-3 | . | . | TRBV18 | CASSRGWGTDTQYF | TGTGCCAGCTCACGAGGCTGGGGCACAGATACGCAGTATTTT
TRBJ2-2 | few | . | TRBV7-9 | CASSAPTGELFF | TGTGCCAGCAGCGCCCCGACTGGGGAGCTGTTTTTT
TRBJ2-7 | . | TRBD1 | TRBV2 | CASSEGQSSYEQYF | TGTGCCAGCAGTGAGGGACAGAGCTCCTACGAGCAGTACTTC
TRBJ2-1 | . | . | TRBV25-1 | CASSQGGNEQFF | TGTGCCAGCAGCCAGGGGGGCAATGAGCAGTTCTTC
TRBJ2-2 | . | TRBD1 | TRBV18 | CASSRQGLSGELFF | TGTGCCAGCTCAAGACAGGGGTTGTCCGGGGAGCTGTTTTTT
TRBJ2-7 | . | TRBD2 | TRBV5-4 | CASSSSGSGINYEQYF | TGTGCCAGCAGCTCCTCGGGTAGCGGGATTAACTACGAGCAGTACTTC
TRBJ1-1 | few | . | TRBV18 | CASSPQESTEAFF | TGTGCCAGCTCACCACAGGAGAGCACTGAAGCTTTCTTT
TRBJ2-3 | . | . | TRBV10-1 | CASSGNVAVTQYF | TGCGCCAGCAGTGGAAACGTAGCCGTTACGCAGTATTTT
TRBJ2-2 | few | . | TRBV14 | CASSHLIDTGELFF | TGTGCCAGCAGCCACCTCATAGACACCGGGGAGCTGTTTTTT
TRBJ1-1 | once | . | TRBV5-1 | CASSLAQGPTVPRRAFF | TGCGCCAGCAGCTTGGCCCAGGGGCCCACCGTTCCAAGACGGGCTTTCTTT
TRBJ2-7 | . | . | TRBV30 | CAWKQGPSYEQYF | TGTGCCTGGAAACAGGGCCCCTCCTACGAGCAGTACTTC
TRBJ1-1 | . | . | TRBV14 | CASSQELSVNTEAFF | TGTGCCAGCAGCCAAGAACTATCGGTGAACACTGAAGCTTTCTTT
TRBJ2-5 | . | . | TRBV11-2 | CASSRGDRPETQYF | TGTGCCAGCAGTCGCGGGGACCGGCCAGAGACCCAGTACTTC
TRBJ2-1 | . | TRBD2 | TRBV29-1 | CSAESLADYNEQFF | TGCAGCGCCGAGTCGCTAGCGGACTACAATGAGCAGTTCTTC
TRBJ2-1 | . | . | TRBV7-9 | CASGIRQSSYNEQFF | TGTGCCAGCGGGATCCGACAGAGTTCCTACAATGAGCAGTTCTTC
TRBJ2-1 | . | TRBD1 | TRBV9 | CASSVSRQGAYNEQFF | TGTGCCAGCAGCGTCTCTCGACAGGGGGCCTACAATGAGCAGTTCTTC
TRBJ2-3 | . | . | TRBV7-6 | CASSLVSLDTQYF | TGTGCCAGCAGCTTAGTTAGCCTCGATACGCAGTATTTT
TRBJ1-1 | few | . | TRBV19 | CASSIAFGRTNTEAFF | TGTGCCAGTAGTATTGCATTCGGGCGGACAAACACTGAAGCTTTCTTT
TRBJ2-1 | . | TRBD2 | TRBV29-1 | CSVEIAGLEDNEQFF | TGCAGCGTTGAAATTGCAGGACTAGAAGACAATGAGCAGTTCTTC
TRBJ2-7 | once | . | TRBV6-1 | CASSEAQLGRSEQYF | TGTGCCAGCAGTGAAGCGCAGTTGGGGCGCAGCGAGCAGTACTTC
TRBJ1-1 | once | TRBD1 | TRBV10-2 | CASNLGQVNTEAFF | TGCGCCAGCAACCTAGGACAGGTGAACACTGAAGCTTTCTTT
TRBJ2-7 | . | . | TRBV6-1 | CASSDRGFPYEQYF | TGTGCCAGCAGTGATAGAGGGTTTCCCTACGAGCAGTACTTC
TRBJ2-7 | . | TRBD2 | TRBV4-1 | CASSQLLAGGPPYEQYF | TGCGCCAGCAGCCAACTCCTAGCGGGAGGGCCCCCCTACGAGCAGTACTTC
TRBJ1-5 | . | TRBD1 | TRBV2 | CASSSTGGVSQPQHF | TGTGCCAGCAGCAGTACAGGGGGCGTGAGTCAGCCCCAGCATTTT
TRBJ2-3 | once | . | TRBV30 | CAWSLAGFRDTQYF | TGTGCCTGGAGTCTAGCAGGTTTCAGGGATACGCAGTATTTT
TRBJ2-4 | . | TRBD1 | TRBV28 | CASSPRRGGSYLPKYF | TGTGCCAGCAGTCCCCGGAGAGGGGGCTCTTACTTACCGAAGTACTTC
TRBJ1-2 | . | . | TRBV6-5 | CASSDRNNYGYTF | TGTGCCAGCAGTGACAGGAATAACTATGGCTACACCTTC
TRBJ2-7 | . | TRBD1 | TRBV28 | CASSLRQGKYEQYF | TGTGCCAGCAGTTTAAGACAGGGGAAGTACGAGCAGTACTTC